Included here is one T cell receptor (beta chain) sequence, with context. Antigen: not known. This entry comes from a study of blood T cells in healthy people across ages. Whole-study findings and limits: CMV infection status of these donors was not known.

Together with a sample-barcoded 5' primer, a J-beta primer mix was included in a second PCR lasting about 7 to 11 cycles. Template switching added a 12-random-nucleotide identifier to every cDNA molecule. Using its own MiXCR run on the 5' RACE reads, TCRdb lists one record per CDR3 protein. The table shows 1.8 million or so distinct CDR3 sequences, with about two fifths occurring only once. The length of the CDR3 is 14 residues. The V segment lost 4 bases and the J segment 7 bases; nucleotides outside the gene matches: 5. The V gene's germline CDR1 is SGHRS and CDR2 YFSETQ. This chain uses TRBV5-1 with TRBJ1-4; 9 bases agree with TRBD1. The TCR sequence derives from a human donor in good health. The sequencing sample was made of blood. The CDR3 region is CASSHGTGTEKLFF. DNA for the CDR3: TGCGCCAGCAGCCACGGGACAGGGACTGAAAAACTGTTTTTT.